The clone carrying this T cell receptor (beta chain) was counted only a few times. The antigen remains undetermined. This specimen comes from a study of OX40 agonist ivuxolimab in advanced cancers. Study-wide findings and caveats: Blood T cells, both CD4+ and CD8+, expanded clonally by week 6 at 0.1 to 3.0 mg/kg.

Exclusion applied to patients with autoimmune disease history or systemic immunosuppression. Trimming stripped 8 bases from V and 1 base from J, with 14 bases between. The CDR3 contains 13 residues. CDR1 is GTSNPN and CDR2 is SVGIG in the germline V gene (reference sequence). Libraries were prepared by immunoSEQ multiplex PCR; TCRdb keeps only in-frame clonotypes and omits some of them. The table shows 65,000 to 70,000 clones, with 80% to 90% occurring only once. The chain uses TRBV30 and TRBJ1-1; D call uncertain. Sequences were derived from CD4+ or CD8+ T cells sorted from blood, sampled in a trial of the OX40 agonist ivuxolimab. This clonotype was obtained from an adult with an advanced solid tumor such as melanoma, head and neck, liver or kidney cancer. The CDR3 region is CAGTSNRNTEAFF. CDR3 DNA: TGTGCCGGAACAAGTAACAGGAACACTGAAGCTTTCTTT.